The 5 T cell receptor beta chains given below trace back to one sample, sequenced in a study of cytomegalovirus exposure and HLA in healthy donors. Primers included in the PCR were 60 Vbeta and 13 Jbeta primers. Profiled with immunoSEQ multiplex PCR; TCRdb holds only in-frame clones, not every one. This sample yields roughly 150,000 clones, of which 80% are seen a single time; 1.2% belongs to the top ten. The sample was PBMCs. These receptor sequences come from a female donor in good health and CMV-seronegative.

As DNA, the CDR3 is TGTGCCAGCAGTCCCGACAGTGCCGAGCAGTACTTC. Encoded protein: CASSPDSAEQYF. The chain recombines TRBV28 with TRBJ2-7; D possibly corresponds to TRBD1 (5 bases). Looked up from germline, CDR1 is MDHEN and CDR2 is SYDVKM. The CDR3 has 12 residues. V lost 5 bases and J 6 bases, leaving 11 bases between the germline ends.

This clone occurred once. The chain uses TRBV30 and TRBJ2-7, with D possibly TRBD1 on 6 matching bases. V dropped 5 bases and J dropped 1 base, with 6 bases sitting between them. Looked up from germline, CDR1 is GTSNPN and CDR2 is SVGIG (reference sequence). This CDR3 comprises 11 residues. DNA for the CDR3: TGTGCCTGGGACAGGTCCTACGAGCAGTACTTC. This gives the protein CAWDRSYEQYF.

This clone was observed a single time. The rearrangement links TRBV27 to TRBJ2-1, with TRBD2 matching over 12 bases. Germline V CDR1 and CDR2: MNHEY, SMNVEV (reference sequence). V lost 6 bases and J lost 0; bases outside the gene matches: 3. The CDR3 spans 16 residues. CDR3 loop: CASRGLAGNSYNEQFF. In nucleotides, the CDR3 is TGTGCCAGCAGGGGACTAGCGGGTAACTCCTACAATGAGCAGTTCTTC.

V is TRBV6-6 and J is TRBJ1-5, with D maybe TRBD1 (6 bases). CDR3 length: 15 amino acids. Trimming shortened V by 6 bases and J by 6 bases, and 18 bases separated the two germline ends. Germline assignment: CDR1 MNHNY and CDR2 SVGAGI (reference sequence). CDR3 sequence reads: CASSVGHGGGQPQHF. The CDR3 DNA is TGTGCCAGCAGCGTGGGACACGGAGGCGGTCAGCCCCAGCATTTT.

This chain links TRBV10-2 with TRBJ1-1; possible D gene TRBD1, 6 bases. CDR3 length: 14 residues. Looked up from germline, CDR1 is WSHSY and CDR2 is SAAADI. The ends were cut back, 4 bases at V and 0 bases at J, with 9 bases in the middle. Written as DNA, the CDR3 is TGCGCCAGCAGTGGACAGGTGATGAACACTGAAGCTTTCTTT. Translation gives CASSGQVMNTEAFF.